The 21 T cell receptor beta chains given below trace back to one sample, sequenced in a study of CD8 T cells in Susac syndrome. RNA in amounts of about 0.5 to 1 ug was reverse transcribed with random hexamers. TCRdb called the immunoSEQ multiplex PCR reads again in MiXCR, with one record for every CDR3 protein. There are some 180,000 distinct CDR3 sequences in the sample; about 95% occur only once, and about 0.1% lies in the top ten. Sequenced input: CD4+ T cells from PBMCs. The receptor set was obtained from a human donor in good health.

The chain carries TRBV20-1 and TRBJ2-5, with a tentative D call TRBD2 (7 bases). The CDR3 extends over 13 amino acids. Trimming cost V 5 bases and J 4 bases, with 14 bases left between them. From germline, CDR1 is DFQATT and CDR2 SNEGSKA (reference sequence). CDR3 loop: CSALYRGGETQYF. In nucleotides, the CDR3 is TGCAGTGCTCTTTATAGGGGGGGAGAGACCCAGTACTTC.

This chain connects TRBV7-3 to TRBJ2-1; a weak D match, TRBD2 (5 bases). V was trimmed by 0 bases and J by 7 bases, leaving 13 bases between them. The germline V gene has CDR1 SGHTA and CDR2 FQGTGA. The CDR3 is 15 amino acids. The CDR3: CASSLTPTRFNEQFF. The CDR3 DNA is TGTGCCAGCAGCTTAACGCCCACTAGGTTTAATGAGCAGTTCTTC.

The chain uses TRBV24-1 and TRBJ2-3, with D maybe TRBD2 (6 bases). The CDR3 runs to 14 residues. The V gene lost 5 bases and the J gene lost 3 bases, with 11 bases spanning the gap. The germline V gene has CDR1 KGHDR and CDR2 SFDVKD. CDR3 DNA: TGTGCCACCAGTGCTCGGGGAGGTACAGATACGCAGTATTTT. It translates to CATSARGGTDTQYF.

The chain has TRBV6-1 and TRBJ1-5; D unresolved. CDR1 MNHNS and CDR2 SASEGT come from the germline V gene. The V end was cut by 7 bases, the J end by 5 bases, with 12 bases between. The CDR3 totals 13 residues. CDR3: CASTPTEDQPQHF. CDR3 in DNA: TGTGCCAGCACCCCGACGGAAGATCAGCCCCAGCATTTT.

The chain uses TRBV20-1 and TRBJ2-6; D possibly corresponds to TRBD1 (5 bases). The CDR3 has 13 residues. The germline V and J ends were trimmed by 3 bases and 3 bases, with 6 bases remaining between them. Germline V gives CDR1 DFQATT, CDR2 SNEGSKA (reference sequence). CDR3 bases: TGCAGTGCTAGGGGGCTTGGGGCCAACGTCCTGACTTTC. Translated, it gives CSARGLGANVLTF.

V gene TRBV30 combines with J gene TRBJ1-1; a possible D gene is TRBD1 (5 bases). V was shortened by 3 bases and J by 1 base, with 9 bases between the two germline ends. The CDR3 is 13 residues long. Germline V lookup: CDR1 GTSNPN, CDR2 SVGIG (reference sequence). The DNA of the CDR3 is TGTGCCTGGAGGGGCACAGGGAACACTGAAGCTTTCTTT. Translating it yields CAWRGTGNTEAFF.

V and J are TRBV28 and TRBJ1-5; unclear D gene. The V end was cut by 7 bases, the J end by 0 bases, with 7 bases between. Germline assignment: CDR1 MDHEN and CDR2 SYDVKM. The CDR3 runs to 13 residues. The CDR3 sequence: CASKDFSNQPQHF. DNA for the CDR3: TGTGCCAGCAAAGACTTTAGCAATCAGCCCCAGCATTTT.

This chain links TRBV5-1 with TRBJ2-3; D remains ambiguous. Germline V gives CDR1 SGHRS, CDR2 YFSETQ. CDR3 length: 15 residues. Trimming took off 2 bases at V and 2 bases at J, with 12 bases between the two ends. The DNA for the CDR3 is TGCGCCAGCAGCTTAACGACCCAAGCCACAGATACGCAGTATTTT. Its protein product is CASSLTTQATDTQYF. Filled out from reference TRBV5-1 and TRBJ2-3, the complete variable domain reads KAGVTQTPRYLIKTRGQQVTLSCSPISGHRSVSWYQQTPGQGLQFLFEYFSETQRNKGNFPGRFSGRQFSNSRSEMNVSTLELGDSALYLCASSLTTQATDTQYFGPGTRLTVL.

The J gene is TRBJ1-2, the V gene TRBV29-1; 9 bases are a match to TRBD1. The V gene's germline CDR1 is SQVTM and CDR2 ANQGSEA. Trimming took 0 bases from V and 4 from J; bases not matched to a gene: 9. The CDR3 has 16 residues. CDR3 coding DNA: TGCAGCGTTGAAGAGTTTTCGGACAGGGGCCCCTATGGCTACACCTTC. Residues: CSVEEFSDRGPYGYTF.

The count of this clonotype is one. The rearrangement links TRBV5-1 to TRBJ2-5; 9 positions agree with TRBD1. The trim removed 2 bases at V and 5 bases at J, leaving 16 bases unmatched. Germline assignment: CDR1 SGHRS and CDR2 YFSETQ. The CDR3 extends over 18 amino acids. The DNA for the CDR3 is TGCGCCAGCAGCTTCTTCGGACAGGGGATTGTGCGGAGGGAGACCCAGTACTTC. It specifies CASSFFGQGIVRRETQYF.

J is TRBJ2-2 and V is TRBV29-1, with TRBD1 identical over 7 bases. The junction had 5 bases not matched to a gene; V was cut back by 7 bases and J by 0 bases. This CDR3 region has 14 residues. In germline, CDR1 is SQVTM, CDR2 ANQGSEA. CDR3 bases: TGCAGCGGCCGACAGGGAACGAACACCGGGGAGCTGTTTTTT. It codes for CSGRQGTNTGELFF.

The chain is built from TRBV3-1 and TRBJ2-1; no definite D call. There are 12 residues in the CDR3. Germline V gene lookup returns CDR1 LGHDT and CDR2 YNNKEL (reference sequence). The ends were cut back, 6 bases at V and 5 bases at J, with 8 bases in the middle. This chain's CDR3 is CASRSRDNEQFF. The CDR3 DNA follows: TGTGCCAGCAGATCCCGGGACAATGAGCAGTTCTTC.

The gene calls are TRBV20-1 and TRBJ2-3; a possible D gene is TRBD1 (5 bases). The CDR3 sequence is 12 residues long. V lost 2 bases and J 10 bases, leaving 13 bases between the germline ends. CDR1 is DFQATT, CDR2 SNEGSKA, per germline (reference sequence). The CDR3 spells CSARYQGSPQYF. For the CDR3, the DNA is TGCAGTGCTAGATATCAGGGTTCTCCGCAGTATTTT.

This clonotype was detected once. The junction shows a germline mismatch at one end, possibly a read error. The J gene is TRBJ2-1, the V gene TRBV2, with 8 bases matching TRBD2. Germline V gene sequence: CDR1 SNHLY, CDR2 FYNNEI. CDR3 length: 13 residues. The chain's CDR3 is CASSQAGEGEQFF. The CDR3 bases are TGTGCCAGCAGTCAAGCGGGAGAGGGTGAGCAGTTCTTC.

This clonotype was counted once. This chain connects TRBV9 to TRBJ2-6; D is uncertain. CDR1 and CDR2 (germline): SGDLS, YYNGEE. V lost 0 bases and J lost 0, with 4 bases in between. CDR3 length: 15 residues. The CDR3: CASSVANSGANVLTF. CDR3 nucleotide sequence: TGTGCCAGCAGCGTAGCTAACTCTGGGGCCAACGTCCTGACTTTC.

The J gene is TRBJ2-7, the V gene TRBV30; TRBD1 aligns across 11 bases. CDR3 length: 13 residues. The V and J ends lost 4 bases and 5 bases, in that order; junction bases with no gene match: 4. Germline assignment: CDR1 GTSNPN and CDR2 SVGIG (reference sequence). The CDR3 nucleotides are TGTGCCTGGACCCGGGACAGGGGGGACGAGCAGTACTTC. This sequence encodes CAWTRDRGDEQYF.

The chain employs TRBV9 and TRBJ2-7; 10 nucleotides agree with TRBD1. CDR1 SGDLS and CDR2 YYNGEE come from the germline V gene. The CDR3 runs to 15 residues. Trimming took 2 bases from V and 5 from J; bases not matched to a gene: 7. The CDR3: CASSVSPGTGDEQYF. CDR3 nucleotide sequence: TGTGCCAGCAGCGTCAGTCCCGGGACAGGGGACGAGCAGTACTTC.

The rearrangement uses TRBV29-1 and TRBJ2-7; 9 bases fit TRBD1. The CDR3 has 13 amino acids. J was trimmed by 5 bases and V by 5 bases; bases with no gene match: 7. CDR1 and CDR2 from the germline V gene are SQVTM and ANQGSEA. Written as DNA, the CDR3 is TGCAGCGTTTCACCGGGACAGGGAAACGAGCAGTACTTC. It specifies CSVSPGQGNEQYF.

The chain uses TRBV30 and TRBJ1-1; D uncertain. Germline V gene data show CDR1 as GTSNPN and CDR2 as SVGIG (reference sequence). Trimming left V 2 bases short and J 5 bases short, with 12 bases between. This CDR3 contains 13 residues. CDR3 sequence reads: CAWSIGGMTEAFF. The CDR3 coding sequence is TGTGCCTGGAGTATCGGAGGGATGACTGAAGCTTTCTTT.

In nucleotides, the CDR3 is TGCAGCTTCAGCGGGAGGCCCAACTACAATGAGCAGTTCTTC. Its translation: CSFSGRPNYNEQFF. The J gene is TRBJ2-1, the V gene TRBV29-1; 9 bases are shared with TRBD2. The CDR3 has 14 residues. The junction had 8 bases not matched to a gene; V was cut back by 8 bases and J by 3 bases. The V gene's germline CDR1 is SQVTM and CDR2 ANQGSEA.

The chain carries TRBV7-8 and TRBJ2-3; 7 bases match TRBD2. The germline V gene has CDR1 SGHVS and CDR2 FQNEAQ. CDR3 length equals 15 residues. The junction had 7 bases not matched to a gene; V was cut back by 5 bases and J by 2 bases. In DNA, the CDR3 is TGTGCCAGCAGCCCAATCGGGACTAACACAGATACGCAGTATTTT. It specifies CASSPIGTNTDTQYF.